A single sample is the source of the 23 T cell receptor beta chains below, sequenced in a study of cytomegalovirus exposure and HLA in healthy donors. The PCR contained 60 Vbeta and 13 Jbeta primers. Produced via immunoSEQ multiplex PCR; TCRdb's table is partial and in-frame only. The table lists about 180,000 clones, 84% of them singletons. Specimen: PBMCs. The receptors shown here come from a man between 18 and 35 years old in good health and CMV-seronegative.

This chain joins TRBV6-1 and TRBJ1-5; TRBD1 aligns across 11 bases. This CDR3 is built from 15 residues. With V trimmed by 6 bases and J by 7 bases, 8 bases remained unmatched. Looked up from germline, CDR1 is MNHNS and CDR2 is SASEGT. This CDR3 reads CASRPGQGGEQPQHF. The CDR3 DNA is TGTGCCAGCAGACCGGGACAGGGGGGCGAGCAGCCCCAGCATTTT.

J is TRBJ2-1 and V is TRBV4-1, with TRBD2 matching over 11 bases. CDR1 MGHRA and CDR2 YSYEKL come from the germline V gene. V was pared by 7 bases and J by 7 bases, with 9 bases of the junction left unmatched. The CDR3 loop spans 15 amino acids. CDR3 sequence: CASTRTSGSSNEQFF. The CDR3 bases are TGCGCCAGCACCAGAACTAGCGGGAGTTCGAATGAGCAGTTCTTC.

This clone came up once. The chain couples TRBV11-3 to TRBJ2-2; D gene ambiguous. The CDR3 consists of 12 residues. Germline V gene sequence: CDR1 SGHNT, CDR2 YENEEA. The V end was cut by 4 bases, the J end by 5 bases, with 5 bases between. The CDR3 DNA is TGTGCCAGCAGCTCGCTAACCGGGGAGCTGTTTTTT. It is translated as CASSSLTGELFF.

V gene TRBV27 combines with J gene TRBJ2-1, with 7 bases that match TRBD2. The germline CDR1 and CDR2 sequences are MNHEY and SMNVEV (reference sequence). The CDR3 loop spans 15 amino acids. V trimming: 6 bases; J trimming: 1 base; junction bases outside the gene matches: 6. Here the CDR3 reads CASSRTRGSYNEQFF. CDR3 coding DNA: TGTGCCAGCAGCAGGACTAGGGGTTCCTACAATGAGCAGTTCTTC.

The CDR3 here is CASSIGHRENEQFF. The CDR3 DNA reads as TGTGCCAGCAGCATAGGACACAGGGAAAATGAGCAGTTCTTC. V usage is TRBV7-9 and J usage is TRBJ2-1; possibly TRBD1 for D (6 bases). Germline-derived CDR1 and CDR2 are SEHNR and FQNEAQ (reference sequence). Trimming took off 5 bases at V and 7 bases at J, with 15 bases between the two ends. The CDR3 contains 14 residues.

This clone was picked up a small number of times. The V call is TRBV5-4, the J call TRBJ2-6, with D hard to call. The V and J ends lost 0 bases and 2 bases respectively, with 9 bases between them. The CDR3 contains 16 residues. The germline gives CDR1 SGHNT, CDR2 YYREEE (reference sequence). The CDR3 reads CASSLDGVPGANVLTF. The CDR3 DNA reads TGTGCCAGCAGCTTGGACGGAGTACCTGGGGCCAACGTCCTGACTTTC.

The chain employs TRBV30 and TRBJ1-6; D perhaps matches TRBD1 (5 bases). The V gene's germline CDR1 is GTSNPN and CDR2 SVGIG (reference sequence). V was cut by 2 bases and J by 0 bases, with 11 bases left in between. CDR3 length: 16 amino acids. The chain's CDR3 is CAWSLKGLSYNSPLHF. The CDR3 DNA sequence: TGTGCCTGGAGTTTGAAGGGACTCTCCTATAATTCACCCCTCCACTTT.

The V and J genes are TRBV10-3 and TRBJ1-5; no reliable D call. The CDR3 runs to 12 residues. CDR1 ENHRY and CDR2 SYGVKD come from the germline V gene. V shed 2 bases and J shed 9 bases, with 8 bases lying between them. CDR3 bases: TGTGCCATCAGTGAGGAGCTTTGGCCCCAGCATTTT. Translated, it gives CAISEELWPQHF.

This clone came up a few times. The chain couples TRBV4-1 to TRBJ2-1; TRBD2 aligns across 12 bases. The CDR3 runs to 15 residues. Per germline, CDR1 MGHRA and CDR2 YSYEKL. V shed 4 bases, J shed 7 bases, and the junction held 5 bases outside the gene matches. CDR3 sequence (DNA): TGCGCCAGCAGCCGACTAGCGGGAGTGCGAAATGAGCAGTTCTTC. It is translated as CASSRLAGVRNEQFF.

The chain is built from TRBV5-1 and TRBJ1-2, with 7 bases aligning to TRBD1. The CDR3 runs 14 residues. Germline V gives CDR1 SGHRS, CDR2 YFSETQ. V lost 3 bases, J lost 5 bases, and 7 bases stayed unmatched. The CDR3 region is CASSSGTAEYGYTF. CDR3 nucleotide sequence: TGCGCCAGCAGCTCAGGGACAGCCGAGTATGGCTACACCTTC.

The gene calls are TRBV5-8 and TRBJ1-2, with D tentatively TRBD1 (5 bases). The germline V and J ends were trimmed by 4 bases and 3 bases, with 13 bases remaining between them. From germline, CDR1 is SGHTS and CDR2 YDEGEE. The CDR3 extends over 14 amino acids. The CDR3 region has the DNA TGTGCCAGCAGCAAGGGACTAGTGGACTATGGCTACACCTTC. It encodes CASSKGLVDYGYTF.

Only a few counts were recorded for this clone. V is TRBV6-4 and J is TRBJ2-1; the match to TRBD2 covers 8 bases. Germline V gives CDR1 MRHNA, CDR2 SNTAGT. There are 15 residues in the CDR3. J was trimmed by 5 bases and V by 3 bases; bases with no gene match: 6. CDR3 sequence (DNA): TGTGCCAGCAGTGAGTGGCTAGCGGGTGACAATGAGCAGTTCTTC. Encoded protein: CASSEWLAGDNEQFF.

This chain joins TRBV6-6 and TRBJ2-1; TRBD1 aligns across 7 bases. V gave up 6 bases and J gave up 9 bases; unmatched junction bases: 17. This CDR3 contains 16 residues. CDR1 is MNHNY and CDR2 is SVGAGI in the germline V gene (reference sequence). CDR3 region: CASSPLDRDGYVEQFF. The CDR3 region has the DNA TGTGCCAGCAGCCCACTCGACAGGGATGGTTACGTTGAGCAGTTCTTC.

DNA of the CDR3: TGTGCCAGCAGCCGCCCAGGTGAAAAACTGTTTTTT. Residues: CASSRPGEKLFF. The rearrangement joins TRBV7-8 to TRBJ1-4; no clear D. The CDR3 contains 12 residues. CDR1 and CDR2 from the germline V gene are SGHVS and FQNEAQ. Between the trimmed V and J ends, which lost 5 bases and 7 bases, there was a span of 8 bases.

The gene calls are TRBV9 and TRBJ2-5, with D tentatively TRBD1 (5 bases). This CDR3 comprises 14 residues. Trimming cost V 0 bases and J 4 bases, with 10 bases left between them. Germline V gene data show CDR1 as SGDLS and CDR2 as YYNGEE. CDR3 nucleotide sequence: TGTGCCAGCAGCGTAGGGGGCGTCGGAGAGACCCAGTACTTC. Protein sequence: CASSVGGVGETQYF.

This clone was recorded once. The gene calls are TRBV29-1 and TRBJ2-1; 10 bases are a match to TRBD2. The CDR3 sequence is 15 residues long. Trimming removed 3 bases from V and 5 bases from J; junction bases left unmatched: 7. CDR1 is SQVTM, CDR2 ANQGSEA, per germline. This CDR3 is CSVDLVLAGDNEQFF. As DNA, the CDR3 is TGCAGCGTTGATCTGGTGCTAGCGGGGGACAATGAGCAGTTCTTC.

The chain links TRBV29-1 to TRBJ2-7; 11 bases match TRBD1. The V and J ends lost 7 bases and 5 bases, in that order; junction bases with no gene match: 4. This CDR3 is built from 12 residues. Germline CDR1 is SQVTM and CDR2 is ANQGSEA. The CDR3 sequence: CSAGTGGDEQYF. The CDR3 DNA is TGCAGCGCGGGGACAGGGGGTGACGAGCAGTACTTC.

The chain has TRBV7-2 and TRBJ1-1; D might be TRBD1 (5 bases). CDR3 length equals 15 residues. CDR1 and CDR2 (germline): SGHTA, FQGNSA. The germline V and J ends were trimmed by 3 bases and 5 bases, with 16 bases remaining between them. The CDR3 DNA reads TGTGCCAGCAGCTTCACGCCGGGAGGGGATACTGAAGCTTTCTTT. Protein product: CASSFTPGGDTEAFF. The entire variable domain, with the rest obtained from reference TRBV7-2 and TRBJ1-1, is as follows: GAGVSQSPSNKVTEKGKDVELRCDPISGHTALYWYRQSLGQGLEFLIYFQGNSAPDKSGLPSDRFSAERTGGSVSTLTIQRTQQEDSAVYLCASSFTPGGDTEAFFGQGTRLTVV.

The J gene is TRBJ2-5, the V gene TRBV10-2; D unclear. The CDR3 extends over 16 amino acids. Germline V gene sequence: CDR1 WSHSY, CDR2 SAAADI. Deletions cut 0 bases from V and 5 bases from J, with 16 bases between. The CDR3 spells CASSESKRRIGETQYF. The CDR3, as DNA: TGCGCCAGCAGTGAGTCGAAACGGCGGATAGGTGAGACCCAGTACTTC.

The chain is built from TRBV28 and TRBJ2-3, with 7 bases identical to TRBD2. Germline trimming cut 4 bases from V and 7 bases from J; bases unmatched to any gene: 14. Germline-derived CDR1 and CDR2 are MDHEN and SYDVKM. The length of the CDR3 is 16 residues. The CDR3 here is CASSSKRGYYYHTQYF. The CDR3 bases are TGTGCCAGCAGTTCTAAGCGGGGCTATTATTACCATACGCAGTATTTT.

J is TRBJ1-3 and V is TRBV5-4, with D possibly being TRBD1 (5 bases). Germline values: CDR1 SGHNT, CDR2 YYREEE (reference sequence). The CDR3 loop spans 13 amino acids. V dropped 5 bases and J dropped 5 bases, with 11 bases sitting between them. In nucleotides, the CDR3 is TGTGCCAGCAGTCCCGCAGGGAGAAACACCATATATTTT. Protein sequence: CASSPAGRNTIYF.

The chain has TRBV5-8 and TRBJ2-7, with D perhaps TRBD1 (5 bases). There are 14 residues in the CDR3. Germline lookup yields CDR1 SGHTS and CDR2 YDEGEE. Deletions cut 4 bases from V and 6 bases from J, with 17 bases between. The CDR3 loop reads CASSQPLSTGEQYF. For the CDR3, the DNA is TGTGCCAGCAGCCAGCCCCTCTCTACAGGCGAGCAGTACTTC.

This clone showed up just once. The J gene is TRBJ2-2, the V gene TRBV27; 7 nucleotides match TRBD2. V dropped 5 bases and J dropped 3; count of bases not matched to a gene: 12. Germline values: CDR1 MNHEY, CDR2 SMNVEV (reference sequence). The CDR3 spans 17 residues. The CDR3 here is CASSLLPSGTYTGELFF. In DNA, the CDR3 is TGTGCCAGCAGTCTCCTACCGAGCGGGACCTACACCGGGGAGCTGTTTTTT.